Listed here is a single T cell receptor (beta chain). What it binds is not known. The sample belongs to a study of T cell responses to AZD1222 COVID-19 vaccine. The study, taken as a whole, reports: Baseline seropositivity characterized only a handful of AZD1222 recipients.

Recipients boosted at about 4 weeks or about 12 weeks are pooled. With 5 bases removed from V and 5 bases from J, the gap between germline ends came to 14 bases. Germline V lookup: CDR1 GTSNPN, CDR2 SVGIG (reference sequence). The CDR3 has 13 amino acids. The protocol was immunoSEQ multiplex PCR, while the TCRdb copy is restricted to in-frame clones and leaves out a portion. The repertoire holds approximately 80,000 clones, with approximately 90% as singletons. The chain joins TRBV30 to TRBJ2-3; D not resolved. Sequenced here: peripheral blood, sampled 28 days after the second AZD1222 dose. The clonotype was recovered from an adult who received the AZD1222 COVID-19 vaccine. This CDR3 is CAWRSSSRDTQYF. DNA of the CDR3: TGTGCCTGGCGGTCGAGTTCAAGAGATACGCAGTATTTT.